The 18 T cell receptor beta chains presented below share a single source sample, sequenced in a study of T cells in Graves' hyperthyroidism and ophthalmopathy. Amplified regions were TCR beta CDR3 sequences from RNA transcripts. During a first-round RT-PCR of the TCR CDR3, the HTBI primer set was used. TCRdb used MiXCR to reprocess the multiplex PCR reads, holding one entry per CDR3 protein. The repertoire consists of fewer than 750,000 distinct CDR3 sequences, with roughly 15% occurring once and the leading ten covering around 12%. The sequencing input was blood. These receptors all stem from a woman aged 45-65 years with Graves' ophthalmopathy.

This clonotype was counted many times. The genes are TRBV12-3 or TRBV12-4 and TRBJ1-1; unclear D gene. The CDR3 length is 12 residues. V lost 5 bases, J lost 7 bases, and 11 bases lay in between. The CDR3 protein is CASSHPLGEAFF. CDR3 sequence (DNA): TGTGCCAGCAGTCATCCTCTGGGTGAAGCTTTCTTT.

About this clonotype: A single base separates this from a much larger clone, so it may be a read error. V gene TRBV28 combines with J gene TRBJ2-5; TRBD2 might be the D (5 bases). The DNA end is a closer match to TRBJ2-1, so the J assignment may be wrong. Germline values: CDR1 MDHEN, CDR2 SYDVKM. This CDR3 contains 14 residues. CDR3: CASSSFGVQETQFF. CDR3 nucleotides: TGTGCCAGCAGCTCATTCGGGGTTCAAGAGACCCAGTTCTTC.

This clonotype was seen at least ten times. The chain carries TRBV6-2 or TRBV6-3 and TRBJ1-5; tentatively, D is TRBD1 (5 bases). This CDR3 comprises 16 residues. Germline V lookup: CDR1 MNHEY, CDR2 SVGEGT. Trimming removed 2 bases from V and 2 bases from J, with 13 bases in between. CDR3 nucleotide sequence: TGTGCCAGCAGTTACCCGGGACGGCCGGGCAATCAGCCCCAGCATTTT. Protein sequence: CASSYPGRPGNQPQHF.

This clonotype was counted only a few times. The chain links TRBV6-2 or TRBV6-3 to TRBJ1-2; TRBD1 aligns across 9 bases. Unmatched junction bases numbered 15, after V lost 2 bases and J lost 2 bases. The CDR3 length is 19 residues. The germline V gene has CDR1 MNHEY and CDR2 SVGEGT. In DNA form, the CDR3 reads TGTGCCAGCAGTTACACCAGGACAGGGGCTATTCCTTACAACTATGGCTACACCTTC. The encoded protein is CASSYTRTGAIPYNYGYTF.

This clonotype was counted a few times. The rearrangement joins TRBV10-3 to TRBJ1-4; 8 nucleotides match TRBD1. The V gene's germline CDR1 is ENHRY and CDR2 SYGVKD. Unmatched junction bases numbered 12, after V lost 2 bases and J lost 4 bases. The CDR3 covers 18 residues. CDR3 residues: CAISEDRGSGLRNEKLFF. CDR3 in DNA: TGTGCCATCAGTGAGGACAGGGGATCGGGCTTGCGTAATGAAAAACTGTTTTTT.

The V call is TRBV5-6, the J call TRBJ2-7, with 7 bases lining up with TRBD1. CDR1 and CDR2 from the germline V gene are SGHDT and YYEEEE. V lost 2 bases, J lost 5 bases, and 10 bases stayed unmatched. The CDR3 runs 15 residues. The CDR3 DNA sequence: TGTGCCAGCAGCTTCCACTCACTGACAGGGAACGAGCAGTACTTC. Encoded protein: CASSFHSLTGNEQYF.

V and J are TRBV29-1 and TRBJ1-2; perhaps TRBD1 as D (5 bases). V was shortened by 7 bases and J by 4 bases, with 13 bases between the two germline ends. The CDR3 has 12 residues. Looked up from germline, CDR1 is SQVTM and CDR2 is ANQGSEA. The CDR3 DNA is TGCAGCGCCGGGTGGGGGGGCTATGGCTACACCTTC. Its translation: CSAGWGGYGYTF.

The sample holds a few counts of this clonotype. This could be a read error, since a much larger clone is one nucleotide away. The genes are TRBV28 and TRBJ2-1, with 10 bases that match TRBD2. The CDR3 extends over 14 amino acids. CDR1 and CDR2 (germline): MDHEN, SYDVKM. V lost 7 bases to trimming and J lost 4 bases; unmatched junction nucleotides: 4. The CDR3 loop is CASTSSGGYNEQFF. For the CDR3, the DNA is TGTGCCAGCACAAGTAGCGGGGGGTACAATGAGCAGTTCTTC.

This clonotype was counted many times. This chain connects TRBV5-1 to TRBJ2-1; 9 bases agree with TRBD2. The CDR3 contains 17 residues. Unmatched junction bases numbered 9, after V lost 0 bases and J lost 5 bases. In germline, CDR1 is SGHRS, CDR2 YFSETQ. CDR3 region: CASSLGLLAGLNNEQFF. The CDR3 coding sequence is TGCGCCAGCAGCTTGGGTTTACTAGCGGGTCTAAACAATGAGCAGTTCTTC.

This clonotype has at least ten counts. The V call is TRBV6-2 or TRBV6-3, the J call TRBJ1-1; D is undetermined. The CDR3 is 14 residues long. The germline CDR1 and CDR2 sequences are MNHEY and SVGEGT. The V and J ends lost 4 bases and 1 base respectively, with 10 bases between them. The CDR3, as DNA: TGTGCCAGCAGTTCTCGGCACCCGAACACTGAAGCTTTCTTT. This sequence encodes CASSSRHPNTEAFF.

This clonotype was detected ten times or more. The chain combines TRBV13 with TRBJ2-7; TRBD1 matches at 7 bases. Germline values: CDR1 PRHDT, CDR2 FYEKMQ (reference sequence). Germline trimming cut 5 bases from V and 4 bases from J; bases unmatched to any gene: 5. CDR3 length: 13 amino acids. DNA of the CDR3: TGTGCCAGCAGCGCATTACAGGGGTACGAGCAGTACTTC. Translation gives CASSALQGYEQYF.

This rearrangement joins TRBV28 to TRBJ1-1; TRBD1 is a possible D gene (5 bases). Trimming left V 6 bases short and J 8 bases short, with 13 bases between. CDR1 and CDR2 from the germline V gene are MDHEN and SYDVKM. The CDR3 contains 12 residues. CDR3 protein: CASRLGGLEAFF. The DNA of the CDR3 is TGTGCCAGCAGATTGGGGGGACTAGAAGCTTTCTTT.

In regard to this clonotype: Germline is not matched at one junction end, which may reflect a read error. V and J are TRBV24-1 and TRBJ2-1; D remains ambiguous. This CDR3 contains 15 residues. The germline V gene encodes CDR1 KGHDR and CDR2 SFDVKD. The CDR3 DNA follows: TGTGCCACCAGTGGTGTGGGTAGCTCCTACAATGAGCAGGTCTTC. Its translation is CATSGVGSSYNEQVF.

The J gene is TRBJ1-1, the V gene TRBV29-1; D gene ambiguous. V was trimmed by 7 bases and J by 4 bases, leaving 19 bases between them. This CDR3 is 14 amino acids long. Germline V gene data show CDR1 as SQVTM and CDR2 as ANQGSEA. The CDR3 is CSAAWRVRTTEAFF. The DNA of the CDR3 is TGCAGCGCGGCATGGAGGGTACGTACCACTGAAGCTTTCTTT.

The sample holds many counts of this clonotype. The CDR3, as DNA: TGTGCCACCAGTGATTTACTTTCAGACGACAATGAGCAGTTCTTC. The encoded protein is CATSDLLSDDNEQFF. The gene calls are TRBV24-1 and TRBJ2-1; no definite D call. Per the germline V gene, CDR1 is KGHDR and CDR2 is SFDVKD. V shed 1 base and J shed 5 bases, with 11 bases lying between them. The CDR3 extends over 15 amino acids.

The V and J genes are TRBV7-9 and TRBJ1-1; a weak D match, TRBD1 (6 bases). This CDR3 is built from 16 residues. Looked up from germline, CDR1 is SEHNR and CDR2 is FQNEAQ (reference sequence). The V end lost 5 bases, the J end lost 1 base, and 17 bases lay between the germline ends. CDR3 sequence reads: CASSPQGDLQNTEAFF. The CDR3 nucleotides are TGTGCCAGCAGCCCACAGGGAGACTTGCAGAACACTGAAGCTTTCTTT.

This clonotype was seen ten or more times. The chain is built from TRBV20-1 and TRBJ2-7; no clear D gene. The CDR3 loop spans 14 amino acids. Germline CDR1 DFQATT, CDR2 SNEGSKA (reference sequence). V lost 0 bases, J lost 2 bases, and 11 bases lay in between. The CDR3: CSARDLKRTYEQYF. The CDR3 region has the DNA TGCAGTGCTAGAGATCTTAAACGTACCTACGAGCAGTACTTC.

The chain links TRBV19 to TRBJ2-7; 11 nucleotides line up with TRBD2. The CDR3 covers 16 residues. The V gene's germline CDR1 is LNHDA and CDR2 SQIVND (reference sequence). Germline trimming cut 1 base from V and 2 bases from J; bases unmatched to any gene: 4. CDR3 sequence: CASSIVGTSGAYEQYF. The CDR3, as DNA: TGTGCCAGTAGTATAGTAGGGACTAGCGGAGCCTACGAGCAGTACTTC.